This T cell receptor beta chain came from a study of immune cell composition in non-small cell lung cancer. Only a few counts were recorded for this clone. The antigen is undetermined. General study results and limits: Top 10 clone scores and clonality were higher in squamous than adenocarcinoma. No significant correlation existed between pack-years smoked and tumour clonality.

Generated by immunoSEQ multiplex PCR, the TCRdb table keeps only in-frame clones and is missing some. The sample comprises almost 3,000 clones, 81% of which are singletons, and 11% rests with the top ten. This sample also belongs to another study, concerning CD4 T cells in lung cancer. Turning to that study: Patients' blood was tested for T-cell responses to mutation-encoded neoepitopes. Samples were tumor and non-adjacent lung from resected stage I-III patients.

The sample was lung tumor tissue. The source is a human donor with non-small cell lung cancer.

The CDR3 here is CASSFLSTDTQYF. The CDR3 region has the DNA TGTGCCAGCAGCTTCCTTAGCACAGATACGCAGTATTTT. The genes are TRBV7-9 and TRBJ2-3; D gene unclear. Germline-derived CDR1 and CDR2 are SEHNR and FQNEAQ (reference sequence). V lost 3 bases, J lost 0 bases, and 4 bases lay in between. The CDR3 runs 13 residues.